In this sample, the clone carrying this TCR beta chain turned up many times. In germline, CDR1 is KGHDR, CDR2 SFDVKD. V lost 0 bases and J lost 0, with 8 bases in between. The CDR3 runs to 16 residues. The sample originates from a study of naive and memory T cell subsets. Four subsets defined by CD45RA and CD27 were sorted after CD3, CD4, CD8 and live/dead staining. Both TRBC1 and TRBC2 were covered by a beta constant-region primer of two equimolar oligonucleotides. The ligated cDNA underwent four PCR rounds using SP2 and nested alpha and beta constant-region primers. TCRdb re-called the UMI-ligation and nested PCR reads with MiXCR, one entry per CDR3 protein. Here the sample spans 95,000 to 150,000 distinct CDR3 sequences, approximately 37% being singletons.

The sequence derives from a human donor in good health. Sequenced sample: central memory CD4+ T cells from blood. V and J are TRBV24-1 and TRBJ2-1; D perhaps matches TRBD2 (6 bases). This CDR3 is CATSDLAGSSYNEQFF. In DNA, the CDR3 is TGTGCCACCAGTGATTTGGCCGGGAGCTCCTACAATGAGCAGTTCTTC.